What follows describes a single T cell receptor (beta chain). Its target is unknown. This entry comes from a study of monozygotic twins with inflammatory bowel disease. The team made cDNA by running eight separate reactions for each sample. TCRdb reprocessed the 5' RACE reads, keeping one entry per CDR3 protein, no DNA. In total, the table holds about 210,000 distinct CDR3 sequences. Study outcomes and limitations: Twin concordance left repertoire similarity unchanged, with limited power a possible explanation for this lack of difference. No single strong signal or clonotype associated with IBD was supported.

Sequencing was performed on blood. The TCR was taken from a human donor with ulcerative colitis or Crohn's disease, or a healthy co-twin of an affected twin (not recorded which).

The CDR3: CASSNDRGGNSPLHF. The V gene is TRBV5-1, the J gene TRBJ1-6; TCRdb returns TRBD1, unconfirmable since there is no DNA. CDR3 length equals 15 residues. CDR1 is SGHRS and CDR2 is YFSETQ in the germline V gene.